These 22 T cell receptor beta chains were all obtained from the same sample, sequenced in a study of cytomegalovirus exposure and HLA in healthy donors listed by TCRdb under 2017. Libraries were constructed by the immunoSEQ multiplex PCR assay. The multiplex PCR relied on a mix of 60 forward primers for TCR Vbeta segments and 13 reverse primers for TCR Jbeta segments. TCRdb's version of the immuneACCESS table is confined to in-frame rearrangements and falls short of the full clone set. An unresolved V gene accounts for under half of the shortfall where checked; the remainder is of unknown origin. This sample holds about 130,000 clones; 75% to 85% were observed only once. The ten most abundant clones make up less than 3.5% of the sample. The sample consisted of PBMCs. The receptors here all came from a man aged 50 to 60 in good health and CMV-seronegative.

The chain carries TRBV27 and TRBJ1-5, with 8 bases identical to TRBD1. The ends lost 5 bases at V and 0 bases at J; junction bases unmatched: 3. The CDR3 has 15 amino acids. Germline V gene sequence: CDR1 MNHEY, CDR2 SMNVEV (reference sequence). The CDR3 loop is CASSRQGYSNQPQHF. Here the CDR3 DNA reads TGTGCCAGCAGTCGACAGGGGTATAGCAATCAGCCCCAGCATTTT.

This chain links TRBV5-1 with TRBJ1-4; the match to TRBD1 covers 8 bases. The trim removed 4 bases at V and 6 bases at J, leaving 5 bases unmatched. Germline CDR1 reads SGHRS; CDR2 reads YFSETQ. This CDR3 comprises 14 residues. CDR3 DNA: TGCGCCAGCAGCCGACAGGGGCGGGATGAAAAACTGTTTTTT. Its translation: CASSRQGRDEKLFF.

V and J are TRBV7-3 and TRBJ1-1; perhaps TRBD1 as D (6 bases). CDR1 and CDR2 from the germline V gene are SGHTA and FQGTGA. This CDR3 is built from 13 residues. V was pared by 2 bases and J by 7 bases, with 11 bases between. CDR3 residues: CASSLGAGVEAFF. In nucleotides, the CDR3 is TGTGCCAGCAGCTTAGGGGCAGGGGTTGAAGCTTTCTTT.

Concerning this clone itself: The same CDR3 can be traced to other DNA sequences in this sample. The rearrangement links TRBV4-2 to TRBJ1-1; 8 bases match TRBD1. The CDR3 sequence is 14 residues long. Germline V CDR1 and CDR2: LGHNA, YNFKEQ. The V and J ends lost 4 bases and 5 bases, in that order; junction bases with no gene match: 6. CDR3 amino acids: CASSPNTGGTEAFF. The CDR3 bases are TGTGCCAGCAGCCCCAATACAGGGGGGACTGAAGCTTTCTTT.

The chain has TRBV10-3 and TRBJ1-6; D ambiguous. The ends were cut back, 7 bases at V and 0 bases at J, with 10 bases in the middle. CDR3 size: 15 residues. Germline V gene data show CDR1 as ENHRY and CDR2 as SYGVKD. CDR3 bases: TGTGCCATCAAACCGACAAGCTCCTATAATTCACCCCTCCACTTT. It translates to CAIKPTSSYNSPLHF.

This chain joins TRBV29-1 and TRBJ1-2, with TRBD1 matching over 10 bases. Per germline, CDR1 SQVTM and CDR2 ANQGSEA. CDR3 size: 14 residues. V trimming: 7 bases; J trimming: 5 bases; junction bases outside the gene matches: 10. CDR3: CSALETGGPYGYTF. CDR3 DNA sequence: TGCAGCGCCCTCGAGACAGGGGGCCCTTATGGCTACACCTTC.

The chain is built from TRBV6-4 and TRBJ2-1; 10 bases line up with TRBD1. V lost 5 bases, J lost 1 base, and 11 bases stayed unmatched. The V gene's germline CDR1 is MRHNA and CDR2 SNTAGT. The CDR3 is 18 residues long. In DNA, the CDR3 is TGTGCCAGCAGTCCCAGGGGACAGGGGTTTGGGTCCTACAATGAGCAGTTCTTC. Translation: CASSPRGQGFGSYNEQFF.

The V call is TRBV19, the J call TRBJ1-2, with 7 bases fitting TRBD1. Germline CDR1 is LNHDA and CDR2 is SQIVND (reference sequence). J was trimmed by 5 bases and V by 5 bases; bases with no gene match: 11. This CDR3 contains 15 residues. The CDR3 reads CASSYIKETGYGYTF. CDR3 DNA sequence: TGTGCCAGTAGTTATATCAAGGAGACAGGGTATGGCTACACCTTC. Supplemented by reference TRBV19 and TRBJ1-2, the full variable domain reads DGGITQSPKYLFRKEGQNVTLSCEQNLNHDAMYWYRQDPGQGLRLIYYSQIVNDFQKGDIAEGYSVSREKKESFPLTVTSAQKNPTAFYLCASSYIKETGYGYTFGSGTRLTVV.

The chain employs TRBV6-1 and TRBJ1-1; D gene unclear. V was pared by 2 bases and J by 7 bases, with 17 bases between. CDR3 length: 15 residues. Germline lookup yields CDR1 MNHNS and CDR2 SASEGT. The CDR3 is CASSERIAGKIEAFF. CDR3 DNA sequence: TGTGCCAGCAGTGAACGGATTGCAGGAAAGATTGAAGCTTTCTTT.

This clone appeared a few times. The chain recombines TRBV5-1 with TRBJ2-7, with D possibly being TRBD1 (6 bases). Germline V CDR1 and CDR2: SGHRS, YFSETQ. The V gene lost 2 bases and the J gene lost 2 bases, with 17 bases spanning the gap. This CDR3 is 16 amino acids long. The CDR3: CASSFLTGNVPYEQYF. CDR3 bases: TGCGCCAGCAGCTTCTTGACAGGAAACGTCCCCTACGAGCAGTACTTC.

The CDR3 sequence is CASSYSRGYSPLHF. The CDR3 nucleotides read TGTGCCAGCAGTTACTCCAGGGGTTATTCACCCCTCCACTTT. The chain couples TRBV6-5 to TRBJ1-6, with D possibly being TRBD1 (6 bases). The CDR3 runs to 14 residues. V was pared by 0 bases and J by 8 bases, with 8 bases between. Germline assignment: CDR1 MNHEY and CDR2 SVGAGI.

V usage is TRBV27 and J usage is TRBJ2-7; D unresolved. CDR3 length: 12 residues. The V and J ends lost 5 bases and 4 bases respectively, with 9 bases between them. The germline V gene encodes CDR1 MNHEY and CDR2 SMNVEV (reference sequence). DNA for the CDR3: TGTGCCAGCAGTCCGCGGCGGTACGAGCAGTACTTC. Translated: CASSPRRYEQYF.

This clone has only a few counts. This sequence joins TRBV9 and TRBJ1-1; a weak D match, TRBD1 (6 bases). The CDR3 contains 13 residues. Germline CDR1 is SGDLS and CDR2 is YYNGEE. With 5 bases removed from V and 3 bases from J, the gap between germline ends came to 11 bases. As DNA, the CDR3 is TGTGCCAGCAGTGGACAGTATTACACTGAAGCTTTCTTT. Its translation: CASSGQYYTEAFF.

The V call is TRBV27, the J call TRBJ1-1, with D maybe TRBD1 (5 bases). This CDR3 region has 17 residues. Germline values: CDR1 MNHEY, CDR2 SMNVEV (reference sequence). Trimming took off 2 bases at V and 10 bases at J, with 26 bases between the two ends. The CDR3 loop reads CASSLRFGQGHGLGAFF. The CDR3 DNA sequence: TGTGCCAGCAGTTTAAGGTTTGGGCAGGGCCATGGTCTAGGAGCTTTCTTT.

The chain carries TRBV10-2 and TRBJ1-2; TRBD1 is a possible D gene (6 bases). Per the germline V gene, CDR1 is WSHSY and CDR2 is SAAADI. V gave up 4 bases and J gave up 3 bases, with 21 bases separating them. CDR3 length: 17 amino acids. CDR3 nucleotide sequence: TGCGCCAGCAGTGGGGGGCTGAGGGGAGGGGTGTACTATGGCTACACCTTC. Amino acid sequence: CASSGGLRGGVYYGYTF.

In this sample, this clone turned up a few times. The chain uses TRBV15 and TRBJ1-3; D is possibly TRBD1 (6 bases). The CDR3 has 19 residues. Germline CDR1 is LNHNV and CDR2 is YYDKDF (reference sequence). Between the trimmed V and J ends, which lost 0 bases and 8 bases, there was a span of 26 bases. CDR3: CATSRDYQGPGVLLDTIYF. The CDR3, as DNA: TGTGCCACCAGCAGAGATTACCAGGGGCCAGGGGTTTTGTTGGACACCATATATTTT.

The V call is TRBV7-9, the J call TRBJ1-1; 7 bases are shared with TRBD1. The CDR3 has 13 residues. Per the germline V gene, CDR1 is SEHNR and CDR2 is FQNEAQ (reference sequence). The V segment lost 9 bases and the J segment 0 bases; nucleotides outside the gene matches: 4. CDR3 DNA sequence: TGTGCCAGTACAGGGGACATGAACACTGAAGCTTTCTTT. This encodes CASTGDMNTEAFF. The whole variable domain, remainder taken from reference TRBV7-9 and TRBJ1-1, is DTGVSQNPRHKITKRGQNVTFRCDPISEHNRLYWYRQTLGQGPEFLTYFQNEAQLEKSRLLSDRFSAERPKGSFSTLEIQRTEQGDSAMYLCASTGDMNTEAFFGQGTRLTVV.

This clone was seen only a few times. In nucleotides, the CDR3 is TGTGCCAGCAGCCAAGGGGGCGCGGGGGGTGCCTACGAGCAGTACTTC. It yields the protein CASSQGGAGGAYEQYF. The rearrangement uses TRBV4-2 and TRBJ2-7, with 8 bases matching TRBD2. In germline, CDR1 is LGHNA, CDR2 YNFKEQ. The CDR3 extends over 16 amino acids. With 1 base clipped from V and 2 bases from J, the junction kept 7 bases outside the gene matches.

The chain has TRBV7-2 and TRBJ1-6, with D hard to call. Per germline, CDR1 SGHTA and CDR2 FQGNSA. V was pared by 5 bases and J by 6 bases, with 5 bases between. CDR3 size: 12 residues. In DNA form, the CDR3 reads TGTGCCAGCAGCCCTCTTAATTCACCCCTCCACTTT. Translation gives CASSPLNSPLHF.

The chain is built from TRBV7-9 and TRBJ2-5, with no clear D. Germline V gives CDR1 SEHNR, CDR2 FQNEAQ (reference sequence). There are 13 residues in the CDR3. Between the trimmed V and J ends, which lost 3 bases and 3 bases, there was a span of 8 bases. This chain's CDR3 is CASSFVSEETQYF. The CDR3, as DNA: TGTGCCAGCAGCTTTGTGAGTGAAGAGACCCAGTACTTC.

The chain couples TRBV18 to TRBJ2-6; no clear D gene. Trimming left V 0 bases short and J 0 bases short, with 6 bases between. CDR3 length: 16 residues. Germline values: CDR1 KGHSH, CDR2 LQKENI. CDR3 sequence (DNA): TGTGCCAGCTCACCACCTCCGAGCTCTGGGGCCAACGTCCTGACTTTC. Its protein product is CASSPPPSSGANVLTF.

The chain has TRBV7-9 and TRBJ2-1; weak D call: TRBD1 (5 bases). Germline-derived CDR1 and CDR2 are SEHNR and FQNEAQ (reference sequence). Trimming left V 3 bases short and J 9 bases short, with 12 bases between. The CDR3 is 13 amino acids. CDR3 protein: CASSLQGSGEQFF. CDR3 DNA sequence: TGTGCCAGCAGCTTGCAGGGTTCGGGTGAGCAGTTCTTC.